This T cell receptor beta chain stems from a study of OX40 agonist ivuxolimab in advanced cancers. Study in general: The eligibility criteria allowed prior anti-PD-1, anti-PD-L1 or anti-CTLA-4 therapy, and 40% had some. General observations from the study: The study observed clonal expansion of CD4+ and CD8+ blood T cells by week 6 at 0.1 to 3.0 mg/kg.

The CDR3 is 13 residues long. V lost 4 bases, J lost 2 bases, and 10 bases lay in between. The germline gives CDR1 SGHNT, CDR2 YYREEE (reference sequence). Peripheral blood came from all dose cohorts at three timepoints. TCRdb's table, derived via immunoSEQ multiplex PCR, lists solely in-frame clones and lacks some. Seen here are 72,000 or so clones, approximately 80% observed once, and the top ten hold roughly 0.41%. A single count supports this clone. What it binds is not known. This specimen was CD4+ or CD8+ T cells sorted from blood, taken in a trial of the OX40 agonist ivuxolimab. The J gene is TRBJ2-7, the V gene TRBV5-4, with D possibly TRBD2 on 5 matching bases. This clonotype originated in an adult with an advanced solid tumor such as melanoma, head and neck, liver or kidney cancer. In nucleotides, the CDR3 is TGTGCCAGCAGCGCTGGACTGCCCTACGAGCAGTACTTC. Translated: CASSAGLPYEQYF.